This T cell receptor beta chain was observed in a study of molecular identifiers for immune sequencing clone quantification. For this clonotype: It may be a read error: a sequence one base away is much more abundant. The CDR3 does not close with the conserved phenylalanine or tryptophan, likely indicating a read error.

Germline-derived CDR1 and CDR2 are SEHNR and FQNEAQ (reference sequence). CDR3 length equals 16 residues. V shed 2 bases and J shed 0 bases, with 8 bases lying between them. TCRdb redid the calling of the PCR reads with MiXCR, one entry per CDR3 protein. The repertoire holds approximately 680,000 distinct CDR3 sequences, with roughly 23% as singletons. The clonotype comes from a human donor in good health. Some libraries in this study had Jurkat cell RNA spiked in. V is TRBV7-9 and J is TRBJ2-6; D ambiguous. The sequencing input was naive CD8+ T cells from blood, with Jurkat cell RNA spiked in. Subset: FACS-sorted CD8+CD4-CCR7+CD45RA+ naive T cells. The CDR3, as DNA: TGTGCCAGCAGCTTACGGCCGGGCTCTGGGGCCAACGTCCTGACTGTC. Its translation: CASSLRPGSGANVLTV.